Sequencing of this TCR beta chain was carried out in a study of CD8 T cells in Susac syndrome (dated by TCRdb to the late 2010s). Describing the broader study: The study used repertoire sequencing to test whether antigen drove CD8+ T cell activation and differentiation in Susac syndrome. CD8+ T cell repertoire clonality was compared between over 9 healthy donors, some 14 Susac syndrome patients and 15 multiple sclerosis patients. Summary of the overall study and its limitations: The number of individuals in the TCR sequencing and HLA analysis was acknowledged as relatively small.

Remarks on this clonotype: It has no known antigen specificity. Base qualities are not provided; no much larger clone lies one nucleotide away.

Peripheral blood CD8+ and CD4+ T cells from healthy donors, Susac syndrome patients and multiple sclerosis patients were profiled by high-throughput TCR beta sequencing. Healthy donors were included as age- and sex-matched controls. CD8+ TEMRA cells were enriched by FACS, while bulk CD8+ and CD4+ T cells were purified by magnetic negative isolation. Blood was collected in EDTA tubes and processed within 24 hours, with PBMCs isolated through density gradient centrifugation. PBMCs intended for TCR sequencing were cryopreserved in liquid nitrogen and were subsequently thawed in a 37 degrees C water bath. Purity of sorted or isolated CD4+, CD8+ and CD8+ TEMRA cells was at least 90%. V was cut back by 3 bases and J by 7 bases, leaving a gap of 3 bases between them. According to the germline V gene, CDR1 reads MDHEN and CDR2 reads SYDVKM. The CDR3 covers 11 residues, taking in both the cysteine and the phenylalanine. Only the CDR3 region is kept as DNA, spanning 33 bases read in frame from base 1.

RNA was extracted with the RNeasy kit and 0.5 to 1 ug was reverse transcribed using random hexamers. The immunoSEQ multiplex PCR assay, covering 54 Vbeta and 13 Jbeta segments, was used to amplify TCR beta CDR3 regions. PCR amplification bias was corrected using a synthetic template baseline for primer optimization and computational correction. From the authors' description of their analysis: Reads were assigned to V, D and J genes according to IMGT and analyzed in immunoSEQ Analyzer, with only productive sequences retained. Clonality was calculated as one minus the Shannon entropy normalized by log2 of the number of productive unique sequences. Public and private clones were assessed among the 100 most prevalent clones of each patient and control. A clone was defined as Susac-specific if it was absent from the healthy and MS cohorts, from some 980 published viral clones and from other ImmuneACCESS disease sequences. In TCRdb, the public reads were trimmed at Q25 with fastp and aligned with MiXCR, with productive beta chains retained. Identical CDR3 proteins give one entry, which carries the most common genes and DNA. TCRdb's processing, not the authors' own work, is the source of the V and J calls. In this sample the table shows tens of thousands of distinct CDR3 sequences, 85% to 95% of which occur a single time. 0.15% to 0.25% of the sample is held by the ten biggest clonotypes.

Sequencing input: CD8+ T cells from PBMCs. The rearranged chain carries TRBV28 and TRBJ1-4; there is no confident call for the D gene. The receptor was derived from a human donor in good health. The CDR3 reads CASSFSEKLFF. The nucleotide sequence reads as follows: TGTGCCAGCAGTTTTTCTGAAAAACTGTTTTTT.